These 18 T cell receptor beta chains were sequenced from one sample in a study of CD8+ T cells in alopecia areata. Lesional scalp punch biopsies and peripheral blood were collected from alopecia areata patients. Extraction and reverse transcription of RNA yielded cDNA as the sequencing template. Measured with immunoSEQ multiplex PCR; TCRdb has only the in-frame clones, and not every one. The sample lists approximately 11,000 clones; roughly 56% were seen once. Source: skin, taken at week 0. The receptor set was obtained from a human donor with alopecia areata.

The V gene is TRBV7-9, the J gene TRBJ1-5, with TRBD1 as a possible D gene (5 bases). Trimming cost V 3 bases and J 6 bases, with 6 bases left between them. The CDR3 has 12 amino acids. CDR1 is SEHNR, CDR2 FQNEAQ, per germline (reference sequence). The DNA for the CDR3 is TGTGCCAGCAGCTTCGGGGCTCAGCCCCAGCATTTT. Amino acids: CASSFGAQPQHF.

The genes are TRBV28 and TRBJ2-5, with 9 bases lining up with TRBD1. There are 15 residues in the CDR3. Germline lookup yields CDR1 MDHEN and CDR2 SYDVKM. V was pared by 5 bases and J by 4 bases, with 8 bases of the junction left unmatched. The CDR3 sequence is CASSPDRGVAETQYF. The CDR3 bases are TGTGCCAGCAGTCCGGACAGGGGAGTGGCAGAGACCCAGTACTTC.

This clone was seen more than once but under ten times. This chain joins TRBV5-1 and TRBJ2-5; maybe TRBD2 (6 bases). The DNA end is more similar to TRBJ2-7, so the J call may be wrong. The CDR3 runs 16 residues. Germline CDR1 is SGHRS and CDR2 is YFSETQ. The CDR3 loop is CASSPVRDSLNNEQYF. CDR3 nucleotide sequence: TGCGCCAGCAGCCCGGTCCGGGACTCATTAAACAACGAGCAGTACTTC.

The V call is TRBV2, the J call TRBJ2-1; 8 nucleotides match TRBD2. The CDR3 has 15 amino acids. CDR1 is SNHLY and CDR2 is FYNNEI in the germline V gene. V lost 6 bases and J lost 7; bases outside the gene matches: 11. CDR3 in amino acids: CASSSGGGRLNEQFF. The CDR3 nucleotides read TGTGCCAGCAGCTCCGGGGGGGGCAGGCTGAATGAGCAGTTCTTC.

The chain has TRBV5-1 and TRBJ2-5; D is uncertain. V lost 2 bases, J lost 3 bases, and 2 bases lay in between. The CDR3 length is 11 residues. CDR1 and CDR2 (germline): SGHRS, YFSETQ. CDR3 DNA: TGCGCCAGCAGCTTTGAAGAGACCCAGTACTTC. Translated, it gives CASSFEETQYF.

This clone was seen a handful of times. This chain joins TRBV4-2 and TRBJ2-7; 9 bases are a match to TRBD1. V lost 5 bases and J lost 4; bases outside the gene matches: 12. CDR1 and CDR2 from the germline V gene are LGHNA and YNFKEQ. CDR3 length: 16 residues. This CDR3 reads CASSEGGTGMIYEQYF. The CDR3 DNA reads as TGTGCCAGCAGCGAAGGGGGGACAGGGATGATTTACGAGCAGTACTTC.

The chain is built from TRBV5-6 and TRBJ1-2; weak D call: TRBD1 (5 bases). The CDR3 sequence is 14 residues long. The V gene lost 0 bases and the J gene lost 7 bases, with 13 bases spanning the gap. CDR1 is SGHDT, CDR2 YYEEEE, per germline. CDR3: CASSLAGGWAGYTF. The CDR3 region has the DNA TGTGCCAGCAGCTTGGCCGGGGGATGGGCTGGCTACACCTTC.

The CDR3 sequence: CASSVRTSAQKGTGELFF. CDR3 in DNA: TGTGCCAGCAGCGTTAGGACTAGCGCCCAAAAGGGAACCGGGGAGCTGTTTTTT. The chain joins TRBV9 to TRBJ2-2; 9 bases match TRBD2. The germline gives CDR1 SGDLS, CDR2 YYNGEE. The CDR3 length is 18 residues. V gave up 2 bases and J gave up 5 bases; unmatched junction bases: 13.

V gene TRBV7-5 combines with J gene TRBJ1-2. TRBV7-5 is listed as a pseudogene. The CDR3 runs to 17 residues. CDR3 protein: CARSDLTIRNVDYGYTF. DNA for the CDR3: TGTGCCAGAAGTGACCTCACGATTCGGAACGTCGACTATGGCTACACCTTC.

The genes are TRBV27 and TRBJ1-5; D ambiguous. Deletions cut 8 bases from V and 3 bases from J, with 17 bases between. This CDR3 has 15 residues. Looked up from germline, CDR1 is MNHEY and CDR2 is SMNVEV (reference sequence). CDR3 region: CASAHGGAFNQPQHF. The CDR3 nucleotides read TGTGCCAGCGCCCACGGAGGCGCTTTCAATCAGCCCCAGCATTTT.

This chain joins TRBV2 and TRBJ2-3; D is unresolved. The CDR3 is made up of 13 amino acids. Germline CDR1 and CDR2: SNHLY and FYNNEI. Trimming stripped 5 bases from V and 2 bases from J, with 8 bases between. For the CDR3, the DNA is TGTGCCAGCAGTCGCCGTGACACAGATACGCAGTATTTT. Translated, it gives CASSRRDTDTQYF. The whole variable domain, remainder taken from reference TRBV2 and TRBJ2-3, is EPEVTQTPSHQVTQMGQEVILRCVPISNHLYFYWYRQILGQKVEFLVSFYNNEISEKSEIFDDQFSVERPDGSNFTLKIRSTKLEDSAMYFCASSRRDTDTQYFGPGTRLTVL.

The V and J genes are TRBV2 and TRBJ2-3, with 9 positions matching TRBD1. There are 16 residues in the CDR3. Germline CDR1 and CDR2: SNHLY and FYNNEI. V gave up 6 bases and J gave up 2 bases; unmatched junction bases: 9. This CDR3 reads CASSSDRGDVTDTQYF. In nucleotides, the CDR3 is TGTGCCAGCAGCTCGGACAGGGGTGATGTCACAGATACGCAGTATTTT.

This clone has just a few counts. The chain is built from TRBV6-1 and TRBJ1-4; D is perhaps TRBD1 (6 bases). The V and J ends lost 4 bases and 6 bases respectively, with 9 bases between them. The CDR3 consists of 13 residues. The germline V gene encodes CDR1 MNHNS and CDR2 SASEGT. CDR3 nucleotides: TGTGCCAGCAGTGGTAACAGGGATGAAAAACTGTTTTTT. Translating it yields CASSGNRDEKLFF.

This sequence joins TRBV5-1 and TRBJ1-2; no firm D call. Germline-derived CDR1 and CDR2 are SGHRS and YFSETQ. With 1 base removed from V and 8 bases from J, the gap between germline ends came to 9 bases. The CDR3 consists of 12 residues. In DNA, the CDR3 is TGCGCCAGCAGCTTGACACGTCAGGGCTACACCTTC. It codes for CASSLTRQGYTF.

This clone has only a few counts. The rearrangement joins TRBV6-1 to TRBJ2-7, with 13 bases fitting TRBD2. Trimming took 4 bases from V and 1 from J; bases not matched to a gene: 1. Germline CDR1 reads MNHNS; CDR2 reads SASEGT. The CDR3 totals 15 residues. The CDR3: CASSGGLAGSYEQYF. CDR3 bases: TGTGCCAGCAGTGGGGGACTAGCGGGATCCTACGAGCAGTACTTC.

The rearrangement links TRBV7-9 to TRBJ1-1, with D unclear. Trimming shortened V by 5 bases and J by 6 bases, and 13 bases separated the two germline ends. This CDR3 spans 13 amino acids. Germline V CDR1 and CDR2: SEHNR, FQNEAQ (reference sequence). The CDR3 spells CASSMRLAPEAFF. In nucleotides, the CDR3 is TGTGCCAGCAGCATGCGATTGGCCCCTGAAGCTTTCTTT.

The sample holds a few counts of this clone. J is TRBJ2-5 and V is TRBV6-6, with 11 bases identical to TRBD2. This CDR3 has 15 amino acids. CDR1 and CDR2 (germline): MNHNY, SVGAGI (reference sequence). The ends lost 6 bases at V and 5 bases at J; junction bases unmatched: 8. CDR3 nucleotides: TGTGCCAGCAGCCATAGCGGGAGGGCCGGGGAGACCCAGTACTTC. This encodes CASSHSGRAGETQYF.

The rearrangement links TRBV20-1 to TRBJ2-7, with TRBD1 matching 7 bases. V lost 4 bases to trimming and J lost 3 bases; unmatched junction nucleotides: 0. This CDR3 contains 11 residues. Germline CDR1 DFQATT, CDR2 SNEGSKA (reference sequence). CDR3 DNA sequence: TGCAGTGCTACAGGGGGCTACGAGCAGTACTTC. This gives the protein CSATGGYEQYF.